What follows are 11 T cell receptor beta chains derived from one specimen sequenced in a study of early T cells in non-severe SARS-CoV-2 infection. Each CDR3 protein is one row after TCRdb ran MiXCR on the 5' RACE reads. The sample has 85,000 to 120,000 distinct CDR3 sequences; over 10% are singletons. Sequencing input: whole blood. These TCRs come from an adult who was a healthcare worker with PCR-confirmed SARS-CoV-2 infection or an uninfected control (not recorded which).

In nucleotides, the CDR3 is TGTGCCAGCAGTTACTCCCCTATTCCTACTAGCGGGAGCACAGATACGCAGTATTTT. The encoded protein is CASSYSPIPTSGSTDTQYF. The chain combines TRBV6-6 with TRBJ2-3, with TRBD2 identical over 9 bases. CDR1 and CDR2 from the germline V gene are MNHNY and SVGAGI (reference sequence). With 0 bases clipped from V and 0 bases from J, the junction kept 10 bases outside the gene matches. The CDR3 extends over 19 amino acids.

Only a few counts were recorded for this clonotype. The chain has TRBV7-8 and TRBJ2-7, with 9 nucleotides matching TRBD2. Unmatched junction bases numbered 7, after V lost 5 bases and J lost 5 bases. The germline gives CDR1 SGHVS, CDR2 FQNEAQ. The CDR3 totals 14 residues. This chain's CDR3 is CASSAREGSDEQYF. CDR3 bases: TGTGCCAGCAGCGCGCGGGAGGGCAGCGACGAGCAGTACTTC. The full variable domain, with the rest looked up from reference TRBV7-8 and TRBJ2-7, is GAGVSQSPRYKVAKRGQDVALRCDPISGHVSLFWYQQALGQGPEFLTYFQNEAQLDKSGLPSDRFFAERPEGSVSTLKIQRTQQEDSAVYLCASSAREGSDEQYFGPGTRLTVT.

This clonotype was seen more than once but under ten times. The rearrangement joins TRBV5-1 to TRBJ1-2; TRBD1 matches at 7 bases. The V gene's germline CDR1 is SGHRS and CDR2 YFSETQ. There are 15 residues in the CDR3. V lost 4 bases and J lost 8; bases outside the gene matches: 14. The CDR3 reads CASSRTTDRALGYTF. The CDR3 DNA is TGCGCCAGCAGCCGGACAACCGACAGGGCCTTAGGCTACACCTTC.

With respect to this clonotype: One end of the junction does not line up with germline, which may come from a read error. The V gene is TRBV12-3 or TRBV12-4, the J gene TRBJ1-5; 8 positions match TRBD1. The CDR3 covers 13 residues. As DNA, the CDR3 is TGTACCAGCAGTTTAGGACAGGGTAAGCCCCAGCATTTT. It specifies CTSSLGQGKPQHF.

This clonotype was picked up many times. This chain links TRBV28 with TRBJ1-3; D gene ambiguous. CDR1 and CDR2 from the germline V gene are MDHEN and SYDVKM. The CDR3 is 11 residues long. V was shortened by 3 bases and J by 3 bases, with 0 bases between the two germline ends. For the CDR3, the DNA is TGTGCCAGCAGTTTTGGAAACACCATATATTTT. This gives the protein CASSFGNTIYF.

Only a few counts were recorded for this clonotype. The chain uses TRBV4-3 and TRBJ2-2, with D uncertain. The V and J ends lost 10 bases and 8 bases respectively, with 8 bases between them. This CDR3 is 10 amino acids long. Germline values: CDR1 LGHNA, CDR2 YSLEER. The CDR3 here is CATPRGELFF. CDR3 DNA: TGCGCCACCCCGAGGGGGGAGCTGTTTTTT.

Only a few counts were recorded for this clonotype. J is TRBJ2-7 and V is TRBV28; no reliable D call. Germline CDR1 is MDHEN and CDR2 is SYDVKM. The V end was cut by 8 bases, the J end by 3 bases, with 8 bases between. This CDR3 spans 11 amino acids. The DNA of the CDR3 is TGTGCCAGCGGCAGAAGCTACGAGCAGTACTTC. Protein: CASGRSYEQYF.

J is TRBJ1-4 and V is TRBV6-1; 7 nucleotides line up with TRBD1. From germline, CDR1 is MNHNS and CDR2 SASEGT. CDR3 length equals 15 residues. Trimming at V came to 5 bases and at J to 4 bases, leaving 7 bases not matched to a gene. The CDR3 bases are TGTGCCAGCAGTTCCGGGACAGCTTATAATGAAAAACTGTTTTTT. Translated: CASSSGTAYNEKLFF.

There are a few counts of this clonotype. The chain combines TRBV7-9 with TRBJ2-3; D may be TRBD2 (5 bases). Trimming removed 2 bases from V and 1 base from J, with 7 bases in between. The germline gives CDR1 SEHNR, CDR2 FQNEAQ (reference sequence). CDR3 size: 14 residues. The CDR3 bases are TGTGCCAGCAGCTTATCCGGGGGCACAGATACGCAGTATTTT. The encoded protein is CASSLSGGTDTQYF. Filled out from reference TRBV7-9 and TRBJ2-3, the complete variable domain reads DTGVSQNPRHKITKRGQNVTFRCDPISEHNRLYWYRQTLGQGPEFLTYFQNEAQLEKSRLLSDRFSAERPKGSFSTLEIQRTEQGDSAMYLCASSLSGGTDTQYFGPGTRLTVL.

CDR3 nucleotides: TGTGCCAGCAGCCGGGGCGGAAATTCACCCCTCCACTTT. Its protein is CASSRGGNSPLHF. The V gene is TRBV3-1, the J gene TRBJ1-6; D might be TRBD1 (5 bases). The V end lost 4 bases, the J end lost 7 bases, and 8 bases lay between the germline ends. The CDR3 is 13 amino acids. Germline-derived CDR1 and CDR2 are LGHDT and YNNKEL (reference sequence).

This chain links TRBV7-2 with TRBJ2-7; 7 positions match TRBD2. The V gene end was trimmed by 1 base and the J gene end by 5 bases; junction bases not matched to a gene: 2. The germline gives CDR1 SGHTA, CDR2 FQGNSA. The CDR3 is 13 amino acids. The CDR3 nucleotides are TGTGCCAGCAGCTTAGTCCGGGGGGACGAGCAGTACTTC. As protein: CASSLVRGDEQYF.